This T cell receptor (beta chain) derives from a study of graft-versus-host responses after intestinal transplantation. CDR1 is SGHAT and CDR2 is FQNNGV in the germline V gene. CDR3 length: 19 amino acids. Deletions cut 5 bases from V and 5 bases from J, with 25 bases between. As for this clone: Its antigen is unknown.

Sequencing was performed with immunoSEQ multiplex PCR; in TCRdb, only in-frame clones are kept and a portion is missing. The sample consists of roughly 80,000 clones, around 87% of them appearing once. Source: unstimulated CD8+ T cells sorted from spleen or lymph node cells, taken before transplant. The genes are TRBV11-2 and TRBJ2-6, with a tentative D call TRBD2 (5 bases). The sequence was collected from a human donor who was the organ donor for an intestinal transplant. CDR3 sequence: CASSEGTTRQQSRANVLTF. CDR3 nucleotide sequence: TGTGCCAGCAGCGAGGGAACAACAAGGCAACAAAGTCGGGCCAACGTCCTGACTTTC.